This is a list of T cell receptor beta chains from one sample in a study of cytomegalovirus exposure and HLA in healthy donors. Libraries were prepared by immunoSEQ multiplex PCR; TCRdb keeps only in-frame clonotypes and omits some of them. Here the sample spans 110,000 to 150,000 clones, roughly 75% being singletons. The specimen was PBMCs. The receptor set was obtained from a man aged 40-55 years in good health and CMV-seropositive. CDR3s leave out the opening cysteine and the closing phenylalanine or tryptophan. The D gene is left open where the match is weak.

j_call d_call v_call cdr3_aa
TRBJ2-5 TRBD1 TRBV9 ASSPRQGQETQY
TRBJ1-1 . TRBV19 ASSYPSTITQGGFGGAF
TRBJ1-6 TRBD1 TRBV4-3 ASSQGSGGESASPLH
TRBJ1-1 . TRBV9 ASSVDILNTEAF
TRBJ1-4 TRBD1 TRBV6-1 ASSAGGTNEKLF
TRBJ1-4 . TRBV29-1 SGMATGEKLF
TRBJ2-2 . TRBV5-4 ASSLARTADGELF
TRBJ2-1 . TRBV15 ATSSRAPWAQGYNEQF
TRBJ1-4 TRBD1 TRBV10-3 ATKDRGNEKLF
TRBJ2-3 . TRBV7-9 ASSPRGPDTQY
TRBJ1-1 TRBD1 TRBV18 ASSQPGGTEAF
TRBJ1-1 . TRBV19 ASSIGKNTEAF
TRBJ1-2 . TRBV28 ASSPSGKAYGYT
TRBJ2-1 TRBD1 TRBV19 ASSMTGTLYNEQF
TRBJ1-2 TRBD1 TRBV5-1 ASSPGQGGSGYT
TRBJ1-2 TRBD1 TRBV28 ASSGTGQGRYGYT
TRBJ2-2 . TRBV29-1 SVWVGGTTGELF
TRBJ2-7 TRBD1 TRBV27 ASSPRQGRDHEQY
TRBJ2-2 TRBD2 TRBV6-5 ASNLAGRAGELF
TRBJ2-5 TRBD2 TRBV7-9 ASSVTSSGRGQETQY
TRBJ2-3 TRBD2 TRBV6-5 ASSSPGGETDTQY
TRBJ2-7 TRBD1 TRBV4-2 ASSPSTGATYEQY